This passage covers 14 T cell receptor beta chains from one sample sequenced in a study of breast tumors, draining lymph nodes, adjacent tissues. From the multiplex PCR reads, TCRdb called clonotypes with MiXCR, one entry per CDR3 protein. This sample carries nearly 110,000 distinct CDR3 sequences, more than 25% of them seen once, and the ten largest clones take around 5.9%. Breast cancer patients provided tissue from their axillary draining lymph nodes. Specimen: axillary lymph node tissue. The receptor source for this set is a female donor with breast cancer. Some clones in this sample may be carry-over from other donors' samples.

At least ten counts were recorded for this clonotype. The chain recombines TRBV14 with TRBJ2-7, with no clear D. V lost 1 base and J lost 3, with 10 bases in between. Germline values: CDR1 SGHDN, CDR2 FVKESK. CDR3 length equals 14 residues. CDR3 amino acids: CASSQVAVFYEQYF. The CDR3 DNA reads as TGTGCCAGCAGCCAAGTTGCGGTTTTCTACGAGCAGTACTTC.

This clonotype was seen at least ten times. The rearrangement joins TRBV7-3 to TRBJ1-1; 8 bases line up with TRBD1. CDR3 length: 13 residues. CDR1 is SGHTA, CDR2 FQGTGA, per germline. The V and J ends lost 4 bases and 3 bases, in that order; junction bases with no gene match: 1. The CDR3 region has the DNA TGTGCCAGCAGCTCGGACAGGGACACTGAAGCTTTCTTT. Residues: CASSSDRDTEAFF. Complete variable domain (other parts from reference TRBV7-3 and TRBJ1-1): GAGVSQTPSNKVTEKGKYVELRCDPISGHTALYWYRQSLGQGPEFLIYFQGTGAADDSGLPNDRFFAVRPEGSVSTLKIQRTERGDSAVYLCASSSDRDTEAFFGQGTRLTVV.

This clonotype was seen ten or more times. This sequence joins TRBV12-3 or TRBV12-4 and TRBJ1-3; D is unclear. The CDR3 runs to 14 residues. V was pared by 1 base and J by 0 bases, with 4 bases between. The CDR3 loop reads CASSLDGSGNTIYF. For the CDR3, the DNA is TGTGCCAGCAGTTTAGACGGCTCTGGAAACACCATATATTTT.

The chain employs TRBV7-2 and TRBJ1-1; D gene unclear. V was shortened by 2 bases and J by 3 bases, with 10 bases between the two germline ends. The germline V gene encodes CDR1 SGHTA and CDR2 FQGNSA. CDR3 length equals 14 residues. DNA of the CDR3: TGTGCCAGCAGCTTATATGGGGTTGACACTGAAGCTTTCTTT. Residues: CASSLYGVDTEAFF.

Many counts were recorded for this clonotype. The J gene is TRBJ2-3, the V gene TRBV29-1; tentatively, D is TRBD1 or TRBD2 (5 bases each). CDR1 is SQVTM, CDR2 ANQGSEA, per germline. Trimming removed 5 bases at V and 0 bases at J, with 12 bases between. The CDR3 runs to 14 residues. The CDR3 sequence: CSVIWGRSTDTQYF. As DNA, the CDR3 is TGCAGCGTTATCTGGGGACGGAGCACAGATACGCAGTATTTT.

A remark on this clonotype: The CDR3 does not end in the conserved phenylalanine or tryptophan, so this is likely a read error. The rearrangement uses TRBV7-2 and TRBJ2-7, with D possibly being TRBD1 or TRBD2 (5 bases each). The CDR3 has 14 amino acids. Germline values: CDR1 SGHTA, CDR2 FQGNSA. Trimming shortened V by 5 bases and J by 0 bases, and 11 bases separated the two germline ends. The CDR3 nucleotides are TGTGCCAGCAGCCTGGGACGGTCCTCCTACGAGCAGTACCTC. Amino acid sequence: CASSLGRSSYEQYL.

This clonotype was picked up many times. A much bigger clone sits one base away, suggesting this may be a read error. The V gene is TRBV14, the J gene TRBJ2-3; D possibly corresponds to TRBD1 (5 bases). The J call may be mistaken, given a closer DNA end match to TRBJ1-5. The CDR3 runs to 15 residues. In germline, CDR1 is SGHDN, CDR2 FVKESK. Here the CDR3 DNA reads TGTGCCAGCAGCCGCCCGGGACTAGCGACAGATACGCAGCATTTT. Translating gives CASSRPGLATDTQHF.

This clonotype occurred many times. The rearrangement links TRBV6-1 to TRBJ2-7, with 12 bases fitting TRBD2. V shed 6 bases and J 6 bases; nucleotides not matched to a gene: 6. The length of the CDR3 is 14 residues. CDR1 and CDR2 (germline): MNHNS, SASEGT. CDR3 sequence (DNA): TGTGCCAGCAGGAAGACTAGCGGGAGTCCCGAGCAGTACTTC. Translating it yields CASRKTSGSPEQYF.

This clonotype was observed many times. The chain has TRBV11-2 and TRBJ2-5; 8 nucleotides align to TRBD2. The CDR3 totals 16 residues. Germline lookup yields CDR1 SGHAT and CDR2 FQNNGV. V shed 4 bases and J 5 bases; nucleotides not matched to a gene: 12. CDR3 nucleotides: TGTGCCAGCAGCTCTCTACGGGGGGGGCCGGGGGAGACCCAGTACTTC. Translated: CASSSLRGGPGETQYF.

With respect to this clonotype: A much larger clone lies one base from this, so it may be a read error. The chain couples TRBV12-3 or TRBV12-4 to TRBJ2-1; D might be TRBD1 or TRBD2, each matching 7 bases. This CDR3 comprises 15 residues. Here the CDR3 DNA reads TGTACCAGCAGTCTTCAGGGGGGGTCCTACAATGAGCAGTTCTTC. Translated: CTSSLQGGSYNEQFF.

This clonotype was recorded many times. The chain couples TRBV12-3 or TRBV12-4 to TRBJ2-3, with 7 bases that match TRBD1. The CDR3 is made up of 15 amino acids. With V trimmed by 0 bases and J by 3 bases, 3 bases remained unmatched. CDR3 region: CASSLANRGTDTQYF. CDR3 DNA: TGTGCCAGCAGTTTAGCCAACAGGGGTACAGATACGCAGTATTTT.

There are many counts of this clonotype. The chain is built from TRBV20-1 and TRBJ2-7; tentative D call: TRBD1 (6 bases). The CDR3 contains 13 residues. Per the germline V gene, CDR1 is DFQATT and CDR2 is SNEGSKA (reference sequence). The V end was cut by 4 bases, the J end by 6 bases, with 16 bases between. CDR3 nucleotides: TGCAGTGCTATCAGACAGGACCTACTCGAGCAGTACTTC. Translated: CSAIRQDLLEQYF.

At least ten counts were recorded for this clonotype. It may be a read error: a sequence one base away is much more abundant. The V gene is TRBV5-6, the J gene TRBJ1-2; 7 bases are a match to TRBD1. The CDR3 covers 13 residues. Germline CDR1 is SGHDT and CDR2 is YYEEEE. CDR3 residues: CANSTAQGDGYTF. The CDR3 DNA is TGTGCCAACAGCACGGCTCAGGGGGATGGCTACACCTTC.

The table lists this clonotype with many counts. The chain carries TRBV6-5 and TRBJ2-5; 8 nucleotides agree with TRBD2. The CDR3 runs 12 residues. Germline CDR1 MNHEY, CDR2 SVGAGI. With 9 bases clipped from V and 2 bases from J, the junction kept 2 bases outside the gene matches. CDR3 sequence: CARGLEQETQYF. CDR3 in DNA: TGTGCCAGGGGACTAGAGCAAGAGACCCAGTACTTC.